This entry lists 26 T cell receptor beta chains sequenced from one sample in a study of T cells in localized non-small cell lung cancer. The table came from immunoSEQ multiplex PCR; TCRdb's copy has only in-frame clones and leaves some out. The sample lists 30,000 or so clones; 88% were seen once. The material sequenced was peripheral blood mononuclear cells, taken before any cancer treatment. These receptors came from a woman aged 40-75 years with stage III lung adenocarcinoma.

The V gene is TRBV27, the J gene TRBJ2-7, with D perhaps being TRBD1 or TRBD2 (5 bases each). Trimming pared 5 bases from V and 0 bases from J, leaving 11 bases between. Germline V gene lookup returns CDR1 MNHEY and CDR2 SMNVEV (reference sequence). The CDR3 spans 14 residues. CDR3 sequence: CASSEGLLSYEQYF. In nucleotides, the CDR3 is TGTGCCAGCAGTGAGGGGCTCCTCTCCTACGAGCAGTACTTC.

The chain couples TRBV28 to TRBJ2-7; no reliable D call. With 2 bases removed from V and 0 bases from J, the gap between germline ends came to 8 bases. This CDR3 has 14 amino acids. Germline values: CDR1 MDHEN, CDR2 SYDVKM. The CDR3 sequence: CASSLPLTSYEQYF. The DNA for the CDR3 is TGTGCCAGCAGTTTACCACTGACCTCCTACGAGCAGTACTTC.

The J gene is TRBJ2-5, the V gene TRBV7-2, with 7 nucleotides matching TRBD2. CDR1 is SGHTA and CDR2 is FQGNSA in the germline V gene. The CDR3 totals 16 residues. Trimming cost V 6 bases and J 5 bases; bases outside gene matches: 15. CDR3 nucleotides: TGTGCCAGCAGAGGGGAGGGAGGTCCATGGGGGGAGACCCAGTACTTC. It specifies CASRGEGGPWGETQYF.

The chain employs TRBV7-8 and TRBJ2-7; 10 nucleotides agree with TRBD2. The germline V gene encodes CDR1 SGHVS and CDR2 FQNEAQ. Trimming at V came to 4 bases and at J to 0 bases, leaving 6 bases not matched to a gene. CDR3 length equals 16 residues. For the CDR3, the DNA is TGTGCCAGCAGCTCCGCGGGACTAGCGAGCTCCTACGAGCAGTACTTC. Translating it yields CASSSAGLASSYEQYF.

This clone was seen just once. The rearrangement uses TRBV21-1 and TRBJ2-7; no DNA check was done on the table's D call, TRBD1. TRBV21-1 is deemed a pseudogene. This CDR3 spans 14 amino acids. The CDR3 spells CASSGQGASYEQYF. CDR3 coding DNA: TGTGCCAGCTCAGGGCAGGGGGCTAGCTACGAGCAGTACTTC.

The chain employs TRBV7-6 and TRBJ2-7; D is perhaps TRBD1 (6 bases). Germline loops: CDR1 SGHVS, CDR2 FNYEAQ. V was shortened by 2 bases and J by 6 bases, with 11 bases between the two germline ends. This CDR3 is 13 amino acids long. CDR3 sequence reads: CASSLNTGREQYF. The DNA for the CDR3 is TGTGCCAGCAGCTTAAACACAGGGCGCGAGCAGTACTTC.

This chain links TRBV21-1 with TRBJ2-7; TRBD2, as called in the table, went unchecked against the DNA. TRBV21-1 is labeled a pseudogene. This CDR3 region has 14 residues. As DNA, the CDR3 is TGTGCCAGCAGCAAAGACGGCTACCTCGGGGAGCAGTACTTC. This sequence encodes CASSKDGYLGEQYF.

V usage is TRBV14 and J usage is TRBJ2-5; D is possibly TRBD1 (6 bases). The CDR3 totals 15 residues. With 3 bases removed from V and 4 bases from J, the gap between germline ends came to 15 bases. Germline lookup yields CDR1 SGHDN and CDR2 FVKESK. For the CDR3, the DNA is TGTGCCAGCAGCCAGGCAGGGGCCGCGGGAGAGACCCAGTACTTC. It is translated as CASSQAGAAGETQYF.

This sequence joins TRBV1 and TRBJ2-7. TRBV1 is a recognized pseudogene. The CDR3 totals 15 residues. The CDR3: CTSSQDYGRSYEQYF. As DNA, the CDR3 is TGCACCAGCAGCCAAGATTACGGGCGGAGTTACGAGCAGTACTTC.

The CDR3: CASSQGQESHEQYF. In nucleotides, the CDR3 is TGTGCCAGCAGCCAAGGACAGGAAAGCCACGAGCAGTACTTC. The chain carries TRBV4-2 and TRBJ2-7, with a possible D match to TRBD1 (6 bases). CDR3 length equals 14 residues. CDR1 is LGHNA and CDR2 is YNFKEQ in the germline V gene. Trimming took off 1 base at V and 5 bases at J, with 12 bases between the two ends.

The chain uses TRBV27 and TRBJ2-7; a weak D match, TRBD2 (6 bases). The CDR3 covers 12 residues. Germline values: CDR1 MNHEY, CDR2 SMNVEV (reference sequence). The V gene lost 3 bases and the J gene lost 4 bases, with 7 bases spanning the gap. CDR3 in amino acids: CASSFRGYEQYF. The CDR3 DNA sequence: TGTGCCAGCAGTTTCCGGGGGTACGAGCAGTACTTC.

This sequence joins TRBV19 and TRBJ2-1, with D possibly being TRBD2 (6 bases). Germline loops: CDR1 LNHDA, CDR2 SQIVND (reference sequence). This CDR3 region has 14 residues. V was shortened by 7 bases and J by 1 base, with 11 bases between the two germline ends. Written as DNA, the CDR3 is TGTGCCAGTACCAGGACTATTTCCTACAATGAGCAGTTCTTC. This sequence encodes CASTRTISYNEQFF. The whole variable domain, filled in from reference TRBV19 and TRBJ2-1, reads DGGITQSPKYLFRKEGQNVTLSCEQNLNHDAMYWYRQDPGQGLRLIYYSQIVNDFQKGDIAEGYSVSREKKESFPLTVTSAQKNPTAFYLCASTRTISYNEQFFGPGTRLTVL.

J is TRBJ1-6 and V is TRBV9; the D is unclear. This CDR3 has 15 residues. CDR1 is SGDLS and CDR2 is YYNGEE in the germline V gene. V was pared by 0 bases and J by 0 bases, with 4 bases between. The CDR3 DNA is TGTGCCAGCAGCGTAGGAAACTCCTATAATTCACCCCTCCACTTT. Amino acid sequence: CASSVGNSYNSPLHF.

The genes are TRBV6-5 and TRBJ2-7; possible D gene TRBD1, 6 bases. The V and J ends lost 4 bases and 1 base respectively, with 8 bases between them. The CDR3 extends over 13 amino acids. In germline, CDR1 is MNHEY, CDR2 SVGAGI. CDR3 sequence: CASSSQGSYEQYF. CDR3 DNA: TGTGCCAGCAGTTCACAGGGATCCTACGAGCAGTACTTC.

The chain joins TRBV7-3 to TRBJ2-3, with D perhaps TRBD1 or TRBD2 (5 bases each). The CDR3 runs 14 residues. Trimming removed 0 bases from V and 2 bases from J, with 6 bases in between. Germline loops: CDR1 SGHTA, CDR2 FQGTGA. The CDR3 region has the DNA TGTGCCAGCAGCTTAACGGGGACCACAGATACGCAGTATTTT. Its translation: CASSLTGTTDTQYF.

J is TRBJ1-1 and V is TRBV6-6; TRBD1 matches 7 bases. The CDR3 is made up of 15 amino acids. Germline trimming cut 5 bases from V and 1 base from J; bases unmatched to any gene: 7. Germline V lookup: CDR1 MNHNY, CDR2 SVGAGI (reference sequence). CDR3 sequence: CASSTPGTANTEAFF. The CDR3, as DNA: TGTGCCAGCAGTACCCCCGGGACAGCGAACACTGAAGCTTTCTTT.

CDR3 residues: CASIAGGDFPYEQYF. CDR3 bases: TGTGCCAGCATCGCAGGGGGGGACTTTCCCTACGAGCAGTACTTC. The chain is built from TRBV11-2 and TRBJ2-7, with D perhaps given as TRBD1 or TRBD2 (7 bases each). V lost 7 bases and J 2 bases, leaving 18 bases between the germline ends. Germline CDR1 is SGHAT and CDR2 is FQNNGV. The CDR3 is 15 amino acids.

The CDR3 spells CARSLTFSAGYTEAFF. DNA of the CDR3: TGTGCCAGAAGCTTGACGTTTTCTGCGGGGTACACTGAAGCTTTCTTT. This chain links TRBV5-3 with TRBJ1-1; D gene unclear. TRBV5-3 has ORF status, its function being uncertain. This CDR3 has 16 amino acids. Trimming removed 1 base from V and 3 bases from J, with 16 bases in between.

The chain couples TRBV11-2 to TRBJ2-2, with D possibly matching TRBD2 (7 bases). CDR3 length equals 15 residues. The germline gives CDR1 SGHAT, CDR2 FQNNGV. Trimming removed 2 bases from V and 4 bases from J, with 11 bases in between. The CDR3 DNA follows: TGTGCCAGCAGCTTAAAGAGGGGGGGCACCGGGGAGCTGTTTTTT. This gives the protein CASSLKRGGTGELFF.

The rearrangement links TRBV28 to TRBJ2-7; 7 bases are a match to TRBD1. This CDR3 has 14 residues. Germline V gives CDR1 MDHEN, CDR2 SYDVKM. The V segment lost 4 bases and the J segment 4 bases; nucleotides outside the gene matches: 7. DNA of the CDR3: TGTGCCAGCAGTTCACAGGGGACCTATTACGAGCAGTACTTC. Amino acid sequence: CASSSQGTYYEQYF.

The J gene is TRBJ2-1, the V gene TRBV6-5, with 12 nucleotides matching TRBD2. The V segment lost 5 bases and the J segment 7 bases; nucleotides outside the gene matches: 6. This CDR3 has 15 residues. The germline CDR1 and CDR2 sequences are MNHEY and SVGAGI. The CDR3 nucleotides read TGTGCCAGCAGTCCGCTAGCGGGGGGGCTGAATGAGCAGTTCTTC. Its protein is CASSPLAGGLNEQFF.

The genes are TRBV5-1 and TRBJ2-5, with TRBD2 matching over 11 bases. V shed 0 bases, J shed 2 bases, and the junction held 9 bases outside the gene matches. The germline gives CDR1 SGHRS, CDR2 YFSETQ. CDR3 length: 18 residues. Written as DNA, the CDR3 is TGCGCCAGCAGCTTGGGCCTGATTAGCGGGAGGGGGCAAGAGACCCAGTACTTC. Protein product: CASSLGLISGRGQETQYF.

The J gene is TRBJ2-7, the V gene TRBV7-6; 12 bases fit TRBD2. CDR3 length equals 16 residues. Germline CDR1 and CDR2: SGHVS and FNYEAQ. The J segment lost 6 bases and the V segment lost 5 bases, leaving 11 bases of the junction unmatched. The CDR3 sequence: CASSPRLAGVDGEQYF. The CDR3 region has the DNA TGTGCCAGCAGCCCAAGACTAGCGGGAGTTGACGGCGAGCAGTACTTC.

The gene calls are TRBV2 and TRBJ1-3, with TRBD1 matching over 8 bases. Germline CDR1 is SNHLY and CDR2 is FYNNEI. The CDR3 runs to 17 residues. Trimming took 5 bases from V and 4 from J; bases not matched to a gene: 13. CDR3 loop: CASSPGQASRTGNTIYF. DNA of the CDR3: TGTGCCAGCAGTCCGGGACAGGCGTCTCGTACCGGAAACACCATATATTTT.

The chain recombines TRBV10-3 with TRBJ1-2; D remains unclear. The CDR3 runs to 11 residues. Germline CDR1 is ENHRY and CDR2 is SYGVKD. V dropped 3 bases and J dropped 4 bases, with 3 bases sitting between them. CDR3 region: CAISDSYGYTF. In DNA, the CDR3 is TGTGCCATCAGTGATAGCTATGGCTACACCTTC.

The chain is built from TRBV11-2 and TRBJ2-3; 9 nucleotides align to TRBD2. This CDR3 spans 14 amino acids. The V and J ends lost 4 bases and 6 bases, in that order; junction bases with no gene match: 5. CDR1 is SGHAT, CDR2 FQNNGV, per germline. CDR3 amino acids: CASSSTTSGDTQYF. The CDR3 DNA reads as TGTGCCAGCAGCTCCACGACTAGCGGTGATACGCAGTATTTT.